These 7 T cell receptor beta chains were sequenced from one sample in a study of blood T cells in healthy people across ages. PCR was performed a second time for about 7 to 12 cycles using a sample-barcoded 5' primer and a J-beta primer mix. Each CDR3 protein gets one entry after TCRdb re-called the 5' RACE reads with MiXCR. The sample gives 1.8 million or so distinct CDR3 sequences, about two fifths of which show up once; about 23% is in the top ten. Sequencing was done on a sample of blood. These receptors were taken from a human donor in good health.

The chain carries TRBV27 and TRBJ1-5; no reliable D call. The V end lost 6 bases, the J end lost 5 bases, and 14 bases lay between the germline ends. This CDR3 contains 14 residues. CDR1 is MNHEY and CDR2 is SMNVEV in the germline V gene (reference sequence). The CDR3 loop is CASRFAGSYQPQHF. The CDR3 coding sequence is TGTGCCAGCAGGTTCGCTGGTTCGTATCAGCCCCAGCATTTT.

Only a few counts were recorded for this clonotype. This chain links TRBV6-6 with TRBJ2-7; TRBD1 agrees at 9 bases. The germline V gene has CDR1 MNHNY and CDR2 SVGAGI (reference sequence). This CDR3 contains 14 residues. J lost 4 bases, V lost 7 bases, and 8 bases had no gene match. CDR3 sequence reads: CASTWTGVSYEQYF. The DNA for the CDR3 is TGTGCCAGCACATGGACAGGGGTTTCGTACGAGCAGTACTTC.

The rearrangement uses TRBV7-8 and TRBJ2-3, with TRBD1 matching 12 bases. The CDR3 is 17 amino acids. V shed 0 bases and J 10 bases; nucleotides not matched to a gene: 11. Germline CDR1 and CDR2: SGHVS and FQNEAQ. CDR3 amino acids: CASSLALGTGGRNAQYF. CDR3 nucleotides: TGTGCCAGCAGCTTAGCTCTCGGGACAGGGGGCAGGAATGCGCAGTATTTT.

This clonotype was counted a few times. This chain joins TRBV6-5 and TRBJ2-7; TRBD1 or TRBD2 may be the D gene (5 bases each). The CDR3 loop spans 16 amino acids. Trimming removed 7 bases at V and 2 bases at J, with 21 bases between. Germline V gene lookup returns CDR1 MNHEY and CDR2 SVGAGI. CDR3 residues: CASNSGFRGSPYEQYF. The CDR3 coding sequence is TGTGCCAGCAACTCAGGCTTTCGGGGCTCTCCCTACGAGCAGTACTTC.

J is TRBJ2-4 and V is TRBV29-1, with 8 bases matching TRBD2. The tail of the sequence fits TRBJ2-5 better, so the J call may be wrong. The CDR3 is made up of 14 amino acids. Germline V gene sequence: CDR1 SQVTM, CDR2 ANQGSEA. The DNA for the CDR3 is TGCAGCGTTGCGCCGGGACTAGTCGGCGAGACCCAGTACTTC. Translated, it gives CSVAPGLVGETQYF.

This clonotype has more than one count but fewer than ten. The gene calls are TRBV4-1 and TRBJ1-2; 8 bases match TRBD1. This CDR3 has 13 amino acids. CDR1 is MGHRA and CDR2 is YSYEKL in the germline V gene. The V segment lost 1 base and the J segment 10 bases; nucleotides outside the gene matches: 5. The CDR3 bases are TGCGCCAGCAGCCAAGGGACAGGGAGATTCTACACCTTC. Protein sequence: CASSQGTGRFYTF.

The V and J genes are TRBV28 and TRBJ2-7, with 8 bases fitting TRBD1. Germline V gene sequence: CDR1 MDHEN, CDR2 SYDVKM. The V and J ends lost 5 bases and 5 bases, in that order; junction bases with no gene match: 2. CDR3 length: 12 residues. The CDR3 sequence is CASSAGGHEQYF. As DNA, the CDR3 is TGTGCCAGCAGTGCAGGGGGCCACGAGCAGTACTTC.